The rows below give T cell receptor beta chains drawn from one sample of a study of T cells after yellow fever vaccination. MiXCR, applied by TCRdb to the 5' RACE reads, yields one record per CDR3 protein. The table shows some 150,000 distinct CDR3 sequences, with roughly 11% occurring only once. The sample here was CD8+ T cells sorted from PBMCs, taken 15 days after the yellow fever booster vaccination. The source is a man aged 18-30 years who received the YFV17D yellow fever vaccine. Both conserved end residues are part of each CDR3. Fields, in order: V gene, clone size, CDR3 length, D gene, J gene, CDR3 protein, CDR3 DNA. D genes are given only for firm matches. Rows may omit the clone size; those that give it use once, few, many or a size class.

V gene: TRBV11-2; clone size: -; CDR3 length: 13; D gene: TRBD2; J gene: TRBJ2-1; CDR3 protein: CASSTGLASEQFF; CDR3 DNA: TGTGCCAGCAGCACCGGACTAGCTAGTGAGCAGTTCTTC
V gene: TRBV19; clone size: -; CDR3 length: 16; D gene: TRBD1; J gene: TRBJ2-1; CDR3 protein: CASSIGGTGAHNEQFF; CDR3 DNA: TGTGCCAGTAGTATAGGCGGGACAGGGGCCCACAATGAGCAGTTCTTC
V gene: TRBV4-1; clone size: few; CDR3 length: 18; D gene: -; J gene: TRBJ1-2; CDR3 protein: CASSHTLAGTSLQNGYTF; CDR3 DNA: TGCGCCAGCAGCCATACTTTAGCCGGGACGTCCCTACAAAACGGCTACACCTTC
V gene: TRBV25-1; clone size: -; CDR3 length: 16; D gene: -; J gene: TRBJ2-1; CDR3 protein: CASSGETFQPPGEQFF; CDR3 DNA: TGTGCCAGCAGTGGAGAAACCTTTCAGCCCCCCGGCGAGCAGTTCTTC
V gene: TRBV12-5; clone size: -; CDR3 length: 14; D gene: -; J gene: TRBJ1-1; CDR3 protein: CASGLGGVGTEAFF; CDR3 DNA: TGTGCTAGTGGTTTGGGAGGGGTTGGAACTGAAGCTTTCTTT
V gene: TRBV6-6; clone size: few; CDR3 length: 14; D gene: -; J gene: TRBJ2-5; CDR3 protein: CASSFRQDQETQYF; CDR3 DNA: TGTGCCAGCAGTTTCCGACAGGACCAAGAGACCCAGTACTTC
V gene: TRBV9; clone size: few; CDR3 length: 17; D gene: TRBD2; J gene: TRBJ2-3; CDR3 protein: CASSAGLAGGLTDTQYF; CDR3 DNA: TGTGCCAGCAGCGCAGGACTAGCGGGGGGACTCACAGATACGCAGTATTTT
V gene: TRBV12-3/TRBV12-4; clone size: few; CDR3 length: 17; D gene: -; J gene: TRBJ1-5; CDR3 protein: CASSFQSGLNSNQPQHF; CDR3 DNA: TGTGCCAGCAGCTTCCAATCGGGGCTAAATAGCAATCAGCCCCAGCATTTT
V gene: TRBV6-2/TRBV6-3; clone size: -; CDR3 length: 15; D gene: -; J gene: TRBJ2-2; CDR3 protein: CASSYSIGGTGELFF; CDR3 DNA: TGTGCCAGCAGTTACTCGATCGGCGGAACCGGGGAGCTGTTTTTT
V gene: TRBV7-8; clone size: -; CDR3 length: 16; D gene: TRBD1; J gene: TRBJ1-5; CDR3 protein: CASSPRDSYSNQPQHF; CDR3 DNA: TGTGCCAGCAGCCCTCGGGACAGTTATAGCAATCAGCCCCAGCATTTT
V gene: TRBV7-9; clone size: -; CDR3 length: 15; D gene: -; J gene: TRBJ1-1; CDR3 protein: CASSLIPTGNTEAFF; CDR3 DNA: TGTGCCAGCAGCTTAATCCCGACAGGTAACACTGAAGCTTTCTTT
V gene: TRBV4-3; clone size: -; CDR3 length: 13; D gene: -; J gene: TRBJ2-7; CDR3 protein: CASSQDTTYEQYF; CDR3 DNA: TGCGCCAGCAGCCAAGATACCACCTACGAGCAGTACTTC
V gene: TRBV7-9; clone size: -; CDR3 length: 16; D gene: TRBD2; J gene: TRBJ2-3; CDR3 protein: CASSPTSGGQVDTQYF; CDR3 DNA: TGTGCCAGCAGCCCGACTAGCGGGGGGCAGGTAGATACGCAGTATTTT
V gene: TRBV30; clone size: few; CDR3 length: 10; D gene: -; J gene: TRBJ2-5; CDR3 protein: CAWGGETQYF; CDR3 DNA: TGTGCCTGGGGAGGGGAGACCCAGTACTTC
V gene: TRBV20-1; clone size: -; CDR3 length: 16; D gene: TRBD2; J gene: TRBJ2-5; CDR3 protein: CSARALAGARGETQYF; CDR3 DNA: TGCAGTGCTAGGGCACTAGCGGGGGCCAGGGGAGAGACCCAGTACTTC
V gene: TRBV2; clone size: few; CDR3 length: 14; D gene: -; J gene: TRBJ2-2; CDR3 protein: CASSDSPTTGELFF; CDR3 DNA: TGTGCCAGCAGTGATAGCCCGACCACCGGGGAGCTGTTTTTT
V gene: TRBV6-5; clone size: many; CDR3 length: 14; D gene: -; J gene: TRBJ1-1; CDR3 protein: CASSYEGMRTEAFF; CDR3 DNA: TGTGCCAGCAGTTATGAGGGTATGAGGACTGAAGCTTTCTTT
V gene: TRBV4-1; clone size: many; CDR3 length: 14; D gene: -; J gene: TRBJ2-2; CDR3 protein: CASSLEPATGELFF; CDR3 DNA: TGCGCCAGCAGCCTAGAGCCGGCCACCGGGGAGCTGTTTTTT
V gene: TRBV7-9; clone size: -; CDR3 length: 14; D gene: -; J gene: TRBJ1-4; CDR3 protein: CASSPRGLHEKLFF; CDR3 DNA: TGTGCCAGCAGCCCGCGGGGGTTACATGAAAAACTGTTTTTT
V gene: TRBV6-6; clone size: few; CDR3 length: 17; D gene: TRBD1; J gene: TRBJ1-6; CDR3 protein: CASSKLGTGTFNSPLHF; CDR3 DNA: TGTGCCAGCAGTAAACTAGGGACAGGGACCTTTAATTCACCCCTCCACTTT
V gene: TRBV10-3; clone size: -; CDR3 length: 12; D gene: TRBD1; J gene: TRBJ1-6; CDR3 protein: CAIRTGESPLHF; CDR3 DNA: TGTGCCATCAGGACAGGGGAATCACCCCTCCACTTT
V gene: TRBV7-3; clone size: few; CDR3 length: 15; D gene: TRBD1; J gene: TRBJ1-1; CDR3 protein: CASSSSGGVNTEAFF; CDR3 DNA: TGTGCCAGCAGCTCCTCAGGGGGCGTAAACACTGAAGCTTTCTTT
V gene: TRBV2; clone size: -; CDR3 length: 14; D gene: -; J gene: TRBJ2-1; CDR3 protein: CAREGGGGSHEQFF; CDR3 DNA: TGTGCCCGTGAGGGGGGGGGTGGAAGTCATGAGCAGTTCTTC
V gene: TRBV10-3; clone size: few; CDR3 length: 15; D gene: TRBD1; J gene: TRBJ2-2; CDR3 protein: CAISGWTGTAGELFF; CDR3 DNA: TGTGCCATCAGTGGGTGGACAGGGACCGCCGGGGAGCTGTTTTTT
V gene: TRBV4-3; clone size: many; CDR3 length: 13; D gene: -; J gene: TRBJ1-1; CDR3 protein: CASSQDEGYEAFF; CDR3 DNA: TGCGCCAGCAGCCAAGATGAGGGGTATGAAGCTTTCTTT
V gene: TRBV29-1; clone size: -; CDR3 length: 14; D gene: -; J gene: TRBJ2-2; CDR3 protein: CSVDRGLNTGELFF; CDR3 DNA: TGCAGCGTTGATAGGGGACTGAACACCGGGGAGCTGTTTTTT
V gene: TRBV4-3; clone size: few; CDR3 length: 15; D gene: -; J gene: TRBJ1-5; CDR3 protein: CASSQDTGDNQPQHF; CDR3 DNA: TGCGCCAGCAGCCAGGACACAGGTGACAATCAGCCCCAGCATTTT
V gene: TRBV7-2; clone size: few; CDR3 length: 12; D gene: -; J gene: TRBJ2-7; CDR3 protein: CASSLVRDEQYF; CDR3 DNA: TGTGCCAGCAGCTTAGTGAGGGACGAGCAGTACTTC
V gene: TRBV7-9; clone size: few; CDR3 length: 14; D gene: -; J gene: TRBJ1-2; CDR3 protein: CASSSPLMEDGYTF; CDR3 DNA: TGTGCCAGCAGCTCCCCCCTTATGGAGGATGGCTACACCTTC
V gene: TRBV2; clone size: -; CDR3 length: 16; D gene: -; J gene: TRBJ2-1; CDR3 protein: CASSELGRQLYNEQFF; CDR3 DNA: TGTGCCAGCAGTGAACTGGGCCGCCAGCTTTACAATGAGCAGTTCTTC
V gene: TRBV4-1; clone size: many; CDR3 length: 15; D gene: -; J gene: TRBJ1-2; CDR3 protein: CASSQEGGGPGGYTF; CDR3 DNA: TGCGCCAGCAGCCAAGAGGGGGGAGGGCCCGGAGGCTACACCTTC
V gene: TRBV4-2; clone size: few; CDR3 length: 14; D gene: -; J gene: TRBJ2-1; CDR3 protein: CASSPLSAINEQFF; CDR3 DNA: TGTGCCAGCAGCCCCCTGAGCGCAATCAATGAGCAGTTCTTC
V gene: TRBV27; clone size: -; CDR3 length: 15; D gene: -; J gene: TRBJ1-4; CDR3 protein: CASSRPPGTNEKLFF; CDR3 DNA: TGTGCCAGCAGTCGGCCTCCGGGCACTAATGAAAAACTGTTTTTT
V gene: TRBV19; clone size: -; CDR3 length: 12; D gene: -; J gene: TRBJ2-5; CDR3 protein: CASSMGATPQYF; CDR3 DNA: TGTGCCAGTAGTATGGGGGCTACCCCCCAGTACTTC
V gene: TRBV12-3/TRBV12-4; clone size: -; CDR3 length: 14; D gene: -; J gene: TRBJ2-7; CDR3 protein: CASSLREIGYEQYF; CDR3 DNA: TGTGCCAGCAGTTTGAGGGAAATTGGCTACGAGCAGTACTTC
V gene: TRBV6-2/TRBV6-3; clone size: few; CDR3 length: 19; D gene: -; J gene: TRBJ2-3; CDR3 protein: CASSYQIGWGRLTSDTQYF; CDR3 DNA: TGTGCCAGCAGTTACCAGATTGGGTGGGGACGCCTGACCTCGGATACGCAGTATTTT
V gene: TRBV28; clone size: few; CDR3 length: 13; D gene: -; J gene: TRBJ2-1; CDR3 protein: CASSLSAWGEQFF; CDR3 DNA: TGTGCCAGCAGTTTAAGCGCTTGGGGTGAGCAGTTCTTC
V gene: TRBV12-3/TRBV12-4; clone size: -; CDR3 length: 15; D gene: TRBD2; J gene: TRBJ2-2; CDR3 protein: CASSSGPRGAGELFF; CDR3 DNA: TGTGCCAGCAGTTCGGGACCCCGGGGGGCCGGGGAGCTGTTTTTT
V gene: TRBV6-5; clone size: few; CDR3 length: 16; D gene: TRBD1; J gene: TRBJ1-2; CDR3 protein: CASSYSRTGTFYGYTF; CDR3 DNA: TGTGCCAGCAGTTACTCCAGGACAGGGACTTTCTATGGCTACACCTTC
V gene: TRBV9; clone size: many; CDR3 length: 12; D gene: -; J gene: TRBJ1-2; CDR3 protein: CASSPDSYGYTF; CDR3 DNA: TGTGCCAGCAGCCCGGACAGTTATGGCTACACCTTC
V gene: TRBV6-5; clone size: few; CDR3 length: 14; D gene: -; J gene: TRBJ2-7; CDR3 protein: CASSLSRGSYEQYF; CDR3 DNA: TGTGCCAGCAGTTTATCTAGAGGCTCCTACGAGCAGTACTTC
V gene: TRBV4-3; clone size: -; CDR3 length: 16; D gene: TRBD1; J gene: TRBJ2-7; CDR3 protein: CASSQDPGQGLYEQYF; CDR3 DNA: TGCGCCAGCAGCCAAGACCCTGGACAGGGTTTGTACGAGCAGTACTTC
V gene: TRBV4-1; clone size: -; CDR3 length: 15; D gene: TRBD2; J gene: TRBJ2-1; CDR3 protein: CASSATSGGASGQFF; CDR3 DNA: TGCGCCAGCAGCGCGACTAGCGGGGGGGCCAGTGGGCAGTTCTTC
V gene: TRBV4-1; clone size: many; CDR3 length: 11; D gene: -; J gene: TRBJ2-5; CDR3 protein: CASSPGETQYF; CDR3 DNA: TGCGCCAGCAGCCCGGGGGAGACCCAGTACTTC
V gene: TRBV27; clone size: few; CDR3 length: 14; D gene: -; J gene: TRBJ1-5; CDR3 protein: CASSLSWPDQPQHF; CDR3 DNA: TGTGCCAGCAGTTTATCTTGGCCCGATCAGCCCCAGCATTTT
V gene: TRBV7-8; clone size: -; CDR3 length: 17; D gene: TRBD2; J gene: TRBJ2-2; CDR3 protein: CASSLGRRGGQTGELFF; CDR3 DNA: TGTGCCAGCAGCTTAGGACGGCGGGGGGGCCAAACCGGGGAGCTGTTTTTT
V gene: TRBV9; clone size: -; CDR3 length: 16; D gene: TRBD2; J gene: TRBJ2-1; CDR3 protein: CASSVAETSGGNEQFF; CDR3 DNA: TGTGCCAGCAGCGTAGCCGAGACTAGCGGGGGCAATGAGCAGTTCTTC
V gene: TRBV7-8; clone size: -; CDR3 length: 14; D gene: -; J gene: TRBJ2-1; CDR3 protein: CASSRRDGFNEQFF; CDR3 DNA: TGTGCCAGCAGCCGGCGGGACGGATTCAATGAGCAGTTCTTC
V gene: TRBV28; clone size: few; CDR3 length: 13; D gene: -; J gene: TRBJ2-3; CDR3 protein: CASSLLNQDTQYF; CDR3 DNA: TGTGCCAGCAGTTTACTGAATCAAGATACGCAGTATTTT
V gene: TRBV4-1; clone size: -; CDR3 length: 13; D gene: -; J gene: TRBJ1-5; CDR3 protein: CASSQGQGQPQHF; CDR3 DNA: TGCGCCAGCAGCCAAGGTCAAGGGCAGCCCCAGCATTTT
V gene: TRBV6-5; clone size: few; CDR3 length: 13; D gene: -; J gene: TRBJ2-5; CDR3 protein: CASSPGGGGTQYF; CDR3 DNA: TGTGCCAGCTCCCCCGGCGGGGGCGGGACCCAGTACTTC
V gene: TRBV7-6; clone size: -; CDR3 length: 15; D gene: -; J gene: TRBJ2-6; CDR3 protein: CASSLSISGANVLTF; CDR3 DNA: TGTGCCAGCAGCTTGAGTATCTCTGGGGCCAACGTCCTGACTTTC
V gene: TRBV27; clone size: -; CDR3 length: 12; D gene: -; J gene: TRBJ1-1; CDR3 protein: CASSWASGEAFF; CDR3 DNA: TGTGCCAGCAGCTGGGCAAGCGGAGAAGCTTTCTTT
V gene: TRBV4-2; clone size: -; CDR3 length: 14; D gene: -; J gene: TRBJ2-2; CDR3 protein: CASSPKRGTGELFF; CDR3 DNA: TGTGCCAGCAGCCCAAAGAGGGGGACCGGGGAGCTGTTTTTT
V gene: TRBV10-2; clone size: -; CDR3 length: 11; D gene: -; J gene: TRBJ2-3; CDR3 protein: CASSPGRTQYF; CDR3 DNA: TGCGCCAGCAGTCCTGGCCGTACGCAGTATTTT